The clone carrying this T cell receptor (beta chain) appeared many times. This sample is drawn from a study of T cells in Graves' hyperthyroidism and ophthalmopathy. CDR1 is SNHLY, CDR2 FYNNEI, per germline. The CDR3 spans 14 residues. The V and J ends lost 5 bases and 3 bases, in that order; junction bases with no gene match: 5. RNA transcripts gave rise to amplified TCR beta CDR3 regions. HTBI primers were employed in a first-round RT-PCR of the TCR CDR3. TCRdb re-called the multiplex PCR reads through MiXCR, storing one row per CDR3 protein. The profile shows hundreds of thousands of distinct CDR3 sequences, 46% of them singletons. Patients counted as stable if ophthalmopathy did not develop within 18 months.

This sequence originates from a woman younger than 30 with Graves' hyperthyroidism. The V and J genes are TRBV2 and TRBJ1-1; 8 bases map to TRBD1. The sequencing sample was made of peripheral blood or thyroid tissue (not recorded which). CDR3 DNA sequence: TGTGCCAGCAGTTTCGGACAGGGCCACACTGAAGCTTTCTTT. Its protein is CASSFGQGHTEAFF. Variable domain in full (rest from reference TRBV2 and TRBJ1-1): EPEVTQTPSHQVTQMGQEVILRCVPISNHLYFYWYRQILGQKVEFLVSFYNNEISEKSEIFDDQFSVERPDGSNFTLKIRSTKLEDSAMYFCASSFGQGHTEAFFGQGTRLTVV.